This T cell receptor beta chain came from a study of response to subunit inactivated influenza vaccine. Study-wide findings and caveats: Each seasonal influenza vaccination recruits few new T cells, the authors suggested.

The V and J ends lost 5 bases and 0 bases respectively, with 15 bases between them. The germline CDR1 and CDR2 sequences are SGHRS and YFSETQ. The CDR3 contains 15 residues. Using its own MiXCR run on the RT-PCR reads, TCRdb lists one record per CDR3 protein. Seen here are 550,000 to 800,000 distinct CDR3 sequences, around a sixth observed once, and the top ten hold roughly 12%. This clonotype was seen more than once but under ten times. Its antigen is unidentified. The sequences come from PBMCs from blood, collected 11 to 12 days after vaccination. The V gene is TRBV5-1, the J gene TRBJ2-7, with D perhaps given as TRBD1 or TRBD2 (6 bases each). This sequence was found in a man aged 50 to 59 who received an inactivated influenza vaccine. The CDR3 reads CASREGHGNSYEQYF. In nucleotides, the CDR3 is TGCGCCAGCAGGGAGGGACACGGAAACTCCTACGAGCAGTACTTC.